Below, 21 T cell receptor beta chains from the same sample are listed, as sequenced in a study of lung T cells in sarcoidosis with Löfgren's syndrome. TCRdb fed the reads into MiXCR, producing one record per CDR3 protein. The sample shows some 8,600 distinct CDR3 sequences, 20% to 25% of them seen only once. The sequenced material came from CD4+ T cells from bronchoalveolar lavage fluid. These receptors were taken from a human donor with sarcoidosis (Löfgren's syndrome or another form), or a control subject (not recorded which).

In this sample, this clonotype is medium-sized. V is TRBV7-8 and J is TRBJ2-1, with 7 bases that match TRBD2. The CDR3 length is 15 residues. The J segment lost 4 bases and the V segment lost 6 bases, leaving 9 bases of the junction unmatched. The germline gives CDR1 SGHVS, CDR2 FQNEAQ. The CDR3 DNA is TGTGCCAGCAGGAAGGGCCCGGGGGGTTACAATGAGCAGTTCTTC. Translation gives CASRKGPGGYNEQFF.

This clonotype was found many times. The rearrangement links TRBV2 to TRBJ2-7, with 8 bases fitting TRBD1. This CDR3 has 15 residues. Trimming cost V 6 bases and J 2 bases; bases outside gene matches: 9. CDR1 and CDR2 from the germline V gene are SNHLY and FYNNEI. Here the CDR3 DNA reads TGTGCCAGCAGCCCTCGACAGGGGCTCACCTACGAGCAGTACTTC. It is translated as CASSPRQGLTYEQYF.

J is TRBJ2-5 and V is TRBV3-1; 8 bases align to TRBD2. CDR3 length: 17 residues. After removal of 1 base from V and 0 bases from J, the junction contained 7 bases not matched to a gene. Per germline, CDR1 LGHDT and CDR2 YNNKEL (reference sequence). The CDR3 is CASSQAGAGANQETQYF. CDR3 nucleotides: TGTGCCAGCAGCCAAGCTGGAGCGGGGGCCAACCAAGAGACCCAGTACTTC.

This clonotype was found once. This chain links TRBV5-5 with TRBJ1-4; D is perhaps TRBD1 (5 bases). CDR1 and CDR2 (germline): SGHKS, YYEKEE (reference sequence). This CDR3 has 16 amino acids. Between the trimmed V and J ends, which lost 4 bases and 5 bases, there was a span of 18 bases. Here the CDR3 reads CASSPQGLGGNEKLFF. The CDR3 nucleotides read TGTGCCAGCAGCCCGCAGGGACTGGGGGGAAATGAAAAACTGTTTTTT.

This clonotype is deemed medium-sized. This rearrangement joins TRBV20-1 to TRBJ1-6; maybe TRBD1 (5 bases). Germline lookup yields CDR1 DFQATT and CDR2 SNEGSKA (reference sequence). Deletions cut 1 base from V and 8 bases from J, with 6 bases between. The CDR3 runs 12 residues. DNA of the CDR3: TGCAGTGCTAGAGTAGGGGATTCACCCCTCCACTTT. Protein sequence: CSARVGDSPLHF.

V and J are TRBV6-1 and TRBJ2-7, with 11 bases that match TRBD1. The CDR3 sequence is 14 residues long. The V gene end was trimmed by 8 bases and the J gene end by 4 bases; junction bases not matched to a gene: 7. Germline V gives CDR1 MNHNS, CDR2 SASEGT. CDR3 amino acids: CASGEGTGGYEQYF. In DNA form, the CDR3 reads TGTGCCAGCGGAGAAGGGACAGGGGGTTACGAGCAGTACTTC.

This clonotype was found many times. The chain employs TRBV11-2 and TRBJ1-1, with D tentatively TRBD1 (5 bases). Germline V lookup: CDR1 SGHAT, CDR2 FQNNGV. With 5 bases removed from V and 8 bases from J, the gap between germline ends came to 15 bases. This CDR3 region has 13 residues. CDR3 sequence reads: CASSVGVPGEAFF. For the CDR3, the DNA is TGTGCCAGCAGCGTAGGGGTCCCAGGAGAAGCTTTCTTT.

This clonotype appeared many times. The chain combines TRBV5-1 with TRBJ2-1; 10 positions agree with TRBD1. The CDR3 consists of 16 residues. Trimming cost V 4 bases and J 4 bases; bases outside gene matches: 8. The germline V gene has CDR1 SGHRS and CDR2 YFSETQ. CDR3 amino acids: CASSRTTGQGYNEQFF. Written as DNA, the CDR3 is TGCGCCAGCAGCCGCACGACGGGACAGGGGTACAATGAGCAGTTCTTC.

The chain carries TRBV19 and TRBJ1-1, with D perhaps matching TRBD1 (6 bases). This CDR3 is built from 13 residues. Germline CDR1 and CDR2: LNHDA and SQIVND (reference sequence). V was shortened by 5 bases and J by 5 bases, with 12 bases between the two germline ends. The CDR3 DNA is TGTGCCAGTAGTCATACAGGGTTGACTGAAGCTTTCTTT. It specifies CASSHTGLTEAFF.

Regarding this clonotype: Since a much larger clone is just one base distant, this may be a read error. The chain is built from TRBV18 and TRBJ1-1, with D perhaps TRBD1 (6 bases). The CDR3 loop spans 13 amino acids. Trimming left V 6 bases short and J 3 bases short, with 11 bases between. Per germline, CDR1 KGHSH and CDR2 LQKENI. In nucleotides, the CDR3 is TGTGCCAGCTCGGCCCACAGGGACACTGAAGCTTTCTTT. Translation: CASSAHRDTEAFF.

Points on this clonotype: A read error may explain this, as a much larger clone is one base away. In this CDR3 the conserved last residue, phenylalanine or tryptophan, is missing, so a read error is likely. The chain combines TRBV5-1 with TRBJ1-5, with D uncertain. Germline CDR1 is SGHRS and CDR2 is YFSETQ. The CDR3 has 14 residues. V was clipped by 4 bases and J by 4 bases, with 12 bases between them. In DNA form, the CDR3 reads TGCGCCAGCAGCGCGGATTCGGGAAATCAGCCCCAGCATCTT. Translated, it gives CASSADSGNQPQHL.

The sample holds many counts of this clonotype. V usage is TRBV2 and J usage is TRBJ1-2; D unclear. The V gene's germline CDR1 is SNHLY and CDR2 FYNNEI. The V end was cut by 5 bases, the J end by 8 bases, with 9 bases between. The CDR3 spans 11 residues. The CDR3 DNA sequence: TGTGCCAGCAGTCCTCCGAAAGGCTACACCTTC. Translation gives CASSPPKGYTF.

By sample share, this clonotype is medium-sized. The V and J genes are TRBV6-4 and TRBJ2-3; D is perhaps TRBD1 (5 bases). Germline V gene lookup returns CDR1 MRHNA and CDR2 SNTAGT. V was cut by 0 bases and J by 3 bases, with 10 bases left in between. The CDR3 consists of 15 residues. The CDR3 here is CASSDSIGVTDTQYF. In DNA, the CDR3 is TGTGCCAGCAGTGACTCGATAGGGGTGACAGATACGCAGTATTTT.

To note about this clonotype: A single base separates this from a much larger clone, so it may be a read error. The gene calls are TRBV5-4 and TRBJ2-5; D is possibly TRBD2 (5 bases). The CDR3 has 14 amino acids. Germline lookup yields CDR1 SGHNT and CDR2 YYREEE (reference sequence). Trimming stripped 0 bases from V and 7 bases from J, with 13 bases between. This CDR3 reads CASSLEAAAGTQYF. The CDR3, as DNA: TGTGCCAGCAGCTTGGAGGCGGCTGCGGGGACCCAGTACTTC.

This clonotype was seen more than once but under ten times. This chain links TRBV10-3 with TRBJ2-3; tentative D call: TRBD2 (6 bases). V was trimmed by 3 bases and J by 4 bases, leaving 14 bases between them. Germline values: CDR1 ENHRY, CDR2 SYGVKD. This CDR3 has 15 residues. CDR3 region: CAISDPRASADTQYF. In nucleotides, the CDR3 is TGTGCCATCAGTGACCCGAGGGCTAGCGCAGATACGCAGTATTTT.

On this clonotype itself: This may stem from a read error, because a much larger clone lies one nucleotide away. The J gene is TRBJ1-5, the V gene TRBV12-3 or TRBV12-4; perhaps TRBD1 as D (5 bases). The J call could be wrong; TRBJ2-3 is a better fit for the DNA end. This CDR3 has 14 residues. The CDR3 DNA sequence: TGTGCCAGCAGCTGGTCAAGGGGCAATCAGCCCCAGTATTTT. Translation: CASSWSRGNQPQYF.

Ten or more counts support this clonotype. The chain couples TRBV20-1 to TRBJ1-5, with D uncertain. The CDR3 is made up of 13 amino acids. Trimming removed 6 bases from V and 4 bases from J, with 13 bases in between. Germline loops: CDR1 DFQATT, CDR2 SNEGSKA (reference sequence). CDR3 sequence reads: CSAQRAGNQPQHF. CDR3 sequence (DNA): TGCAGTGCCCAACGGGCAGGAAATCAGCCCCAGCATTTT.

V and J are TRBV10-3 and TRBJ2-5; 11 bases are a match to TRBD1. Germline CDR1 is ENHRY and CDR2 is SYGVKD. CDR3 length: 13 amino acids. The ends lost 6 bases at V and 10 bases at J; junction bases unmatched: 7. The CDR3 region has the DNA TGTGCCATCAGCCGAGGGGACAGGGGGGACCAGTACTTC. Protein product: CAISRGDRGDQYF.

In its sample, this clonotype was seen many times. The chain has TRBV7-8 and TRBJ2-3; D not certain. Deletions cut 2 bases from V and 3 bases from J, with 9 bases between. The CDR3 sequence is 14 residues long. Germline V gene lookup returns CDR1 SGHVS and CDR2 FQNEAQ. This CDR3 reads CASSLSRPTDTQYF. The CDR3 bases are TGTGCCAGCAGCTTAAGTCGCCCGACAGATACGCAGTATTTT.

This clonotype was seen many times. The rearrangement uses TRBV7-9 and TRBJ1-1, with D maybe TRBD1 (6 bases). V lost 5 bases, J lost 4 bases, and 11 bases lay in between. Per germline, CDR1 SEHNR and CDR2 FQNEAQ (reference sequence). The CDR3 sequence is 13 residues long. CDR3 DNA sequence: TGTGCCAGCAGCGCAGGGGTGGGCACTGAAGCTTTCTTT. Its translation: CASSAGVGTEAFF. Supplemented by reference TRBV7-9 and TRBJ1-1, the full variable domain reads DTGVSQNPRHKITKRGQNVTFRCDPISEHNRLYWYRQTLGQGPEFLTYFQNEAQLEKSRLLSDRFSAERPKGSFSTLEIQRTEQGDSAMYLCASSAGVGTEAFFGQGTRLTVV.

A remark on this clonotype: A much larger clone is a single base away; this may be a read error. The chain is built from TRBV6-1 and TRBJ2-3, with 7 bases fitting TRBD2. This CDR3 spans 15 amino acids. Per the germline V gene, CDR1 is MNHNS and CDR2 is SASEGT. CDR3 DNA sequence: TGTGCCATCAGTGAGGCTAGCGGCTACACAGATACGCAGTATTTT. Residues: CAISEASGYTDTQYF.